This is a list of T cell receptor beta chains from one sample in a study of beta chain features in type 1 diabetes. Clones were read by immunoSEQ multiplex PCR, and TCRdb kept only the in-frame ones, dropping some. The sample lists about 140,000 clones; over 8% were seen once. The sample was central memory CD4+ T cells from blood. The receptor source for this set is a woman aged 40 to 50 in good health. Both conserved end residues are part of each CDR3. A D gene is named only where the DNA matches it firmly. Part of the rows lack a size; the others show once, few, many or a class for expanded clones.

v_gene	d_gene	j_gene	abundance	CDR3nt	CDR3aa
TRBV10-3	TRBD2	TRBJ2-7	few	TGTGCCATCAGTGGGCGGAGGGGACTAGCGGGTAGCCCCTACGAGCAGTACTTC	CAISGRRGLAGSPYEQYF
TRBV7-9	TRBD2	TRBJ2-5	few	TGTGCCAGCAGCCTGACACTCCGGACTAGCGGGGGTGAGACCCAGTACTTC	CASSLTLRTSGGETQYF
TRBV6-5	TRBD1	TRBJ2-5	.	TGTGCCAGCAGTTACTCGGGGACAGGACAAGAGACCCAGTACTTC	CASSYSGTGQETQYF
TRBV4-3	.	TRBJ2-5	.	TGCGCCAGCAGCCAAGAAGATCTACAAGAGACCCAGTACTTC	CASSQEDLQETQYF
TRBV7-2	TRBD2	TRBJ2-3	few	TGTGCCAGCAGCTACGGGACTAGCGGGGGTAATACGCAGTATTTT	CASSYGTSGGNTQYF
TRBV7-2	.	TRBJ2-1	few	TGTGCCAGCAGCTCCTCTATAGCGGTACCCTACAATGAGCAGTTCTTC	CASSSSIAVPYNEQFF
TRBV7-2	.	TRBJ2-3	few	TGTGCCAGCCGCGGGGCTAGCACAGATACGCAGTATTTT	CASRGASTDTQYF
TRBV5-6	.	TRBJ2-5	.	TGTGCCAGCAGCGATTTTCGAGAAGAGACCCAGTACTTC	CASSDFREETQYF
TRBV7-6	TRBD2	TRBJ2-3	.	TGTGCCAGCGGTCTAGCGGGGGGGAGGACGCAGTATTTT	CASGLAGGRTQYF
TRBV11-2	.	TRBJ1-5	.	TGTGCCAGCAGCCTCGGAGGCCCTAATCAGCCCCAGCATTTT	CASSLGGPNQPQHF